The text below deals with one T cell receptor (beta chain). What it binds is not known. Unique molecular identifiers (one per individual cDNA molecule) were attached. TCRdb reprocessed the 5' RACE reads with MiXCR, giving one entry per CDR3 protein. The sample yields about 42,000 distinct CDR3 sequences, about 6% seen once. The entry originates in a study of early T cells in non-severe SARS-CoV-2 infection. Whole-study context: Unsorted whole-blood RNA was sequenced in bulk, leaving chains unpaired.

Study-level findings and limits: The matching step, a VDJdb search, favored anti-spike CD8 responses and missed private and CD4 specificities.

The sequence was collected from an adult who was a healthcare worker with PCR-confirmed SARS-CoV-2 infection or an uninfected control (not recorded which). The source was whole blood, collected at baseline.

The CDR3 DNA reads as TGCGCCAGCAGCCAAGTCGACCAGACCTACGAGCAGTACTTC. Translating it yields CASSQVDQTYEQYF. The V gene is TRBV4-1, the J gene TRBJ2-7; D remains ambiguous. V was shortened by 1 base and J by 2 bases, with 9 bases between the two germline ends. CDR1 and CDR2 (germline): MGHRA, YSYEKL. The CDR3 totals 14 residues.